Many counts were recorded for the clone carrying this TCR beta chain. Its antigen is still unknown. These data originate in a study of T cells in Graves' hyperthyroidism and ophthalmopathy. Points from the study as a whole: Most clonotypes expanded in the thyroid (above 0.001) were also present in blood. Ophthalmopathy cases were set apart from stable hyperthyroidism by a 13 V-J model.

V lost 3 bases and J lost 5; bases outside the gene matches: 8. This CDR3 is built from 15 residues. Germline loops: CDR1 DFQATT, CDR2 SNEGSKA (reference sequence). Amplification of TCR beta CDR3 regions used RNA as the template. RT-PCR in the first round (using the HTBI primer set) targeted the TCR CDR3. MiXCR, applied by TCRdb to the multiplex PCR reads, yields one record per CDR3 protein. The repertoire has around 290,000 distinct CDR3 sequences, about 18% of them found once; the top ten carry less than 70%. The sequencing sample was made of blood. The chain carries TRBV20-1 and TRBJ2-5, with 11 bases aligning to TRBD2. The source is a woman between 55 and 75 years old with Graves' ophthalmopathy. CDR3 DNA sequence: TGCAGTGCTAGGGGATCTAGCGGGGGGCGGGAGACCCAGTACTTC. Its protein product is CSARGSSGGRETQYF.